The rows below give T cell receptor beta chains drawn from one sample of a study of blood T cells in healthy people across ages. One entry per CDR3 protein results from TCRdb running MiXCR on the 5' RACE reads. The sample contains fewer than 2,000,000 distinct CDR3 sequences, about 39% of which appear only once. Sequenced material: blood. The origin of the receptors is a human donor in good health. The CDR3 runs from the conserved cysteine through the conserved F or W. A D gene is named only where the DNA matches it firmly. The size of a clone is reported for some rows only, either as once, few or many, or as a class for expanded clones.

cdr3_aa	cdr3_nt	clone_size	d_call	v_call	cdr3_length	j_call
CSARGTDYEQYF	TGCAGTGCTAGGGGGACGGACTACGAGCAGTACTTC	few	NA	TRBV20-1	12	TRBJ2-7
CASSYTRDRPSYEQYF	TGTGCCAGCAGCTACACCCGGGACAGACCATCCTACGAGCAGTACTTC	NA	TRBD1	TRBV28	16	TRBJ2-7
CATIPGQGTYEQYF	TGTGCCACCATACCCGGACAGGGGACCTACGAGCAGTACTTC	few	TRBD1	TRBV28	14	TRBJ2-7
CASSLPRGTADTQYF	TGTGCCAGCAGCTTACCCCGTGGGACAGCCGATACGCAGTATTTT	NA	TRBD1	TRBV7-9	15	TRBJ2-3
CASHRRRDFKDQPQHF	TGTGCCAGCCACCGGCGACGGGACTTTAAGGATCAGCCCCAGCATTTT	NA	NA	TRBV6-5	16	TRBJ1-5
CASSPKRGRTYEQYF	TGCGCCAGCAGCCCCAAGCGGGGCAGAACCTACGAGCAGTACTTC	few	TRBD2	TRBV4-1	15	TRBJ2-7
CASSGLRGSSEQYF	TGTGCCAGCAGTGGCTTGCGGGGATCGTCCGAGCAGTACTTC	few	NA	TRBV3-1	14	TRBJ2-7
CASTDMLSYEQYF	TGTGCCAGCACCGACATGCTTTCCTACGAGCAGTACTTC	once	NA	TRBV7-9	13	TRBJ2-7
CATSRVRGPNYGYTF	TGTGCCACCAGCAGAGTCAGGGGACCTAACTATGGCTACACCTTC	many	NA	TRBV15	15	TRBJ1-2
CASSPALRGVTYEQYF	TGTGCCAGCAGCCCAGCCCTAAGGGGGGTGACCTACGAGCAGTACTTC	NA	NA	TRBV4-2	16	TRBJ2-7
CASSNEDGGNGQFF	TGTGCCAGCAGCAATGAGGACGGGGGCAATGGGCAGTTCTTC	NA	NA	TRBV6-6	14	TRBJ2-1
CASSPTGLYSNQPQHF	TGTGCCAGCAGTCCCACAGGACTTTATAGCAATCAGCCCCAGCATTTT	NA	NA	TRBV6-6	16	TRBJ1-5
CASSLEGVGEQYF	TGTGCCAGCAGTTTAGAAGGGGTGGGCGAGCAGTACTTC	many	NA	TRBV7-9	13	TRBJ2-7
CASGFKDLGGYTF	TGTGCCAGCGGGTTCAAGGACCTGGGAGGCTACACCTTC	few	NA	TRBV7-9	13	TRBJ1-2
CSVHRGGEAFF	TGCAGCGTCCACCGCGGGGGAGAAGCTTTCTTT	few	NA	TRBV29-1	11	TRBJ1-1
CSASLPGVLGYEQYF	TGCAGTGCTAGTTTACCAGGTGTTTTGGGATACGAGCAGTACTTC	many	NA	TRBV20-1	15	TRBJ2-7
CASSLATGTGSHGYTF	TGTGCCAGCAGCTTAGCCACCGGGACAGGGAGCCACGGCTACACCTTC	NA	TRBD1	TRBV7-8	16	TRBJ1-2
CASSLRSGGELFF	TGTGCCAGCAGCTTAAGATCCGGCGGGGAGCTGTTTTTT	NA	NA	TRBV7-2	13	TRBJ2-2
CASSLSGGIGYGYTF	TGTGCCAGCAGTTTATCTGGGGGAATAGGCTATGGCTACACCTTC	NA	NA	TRBV27	15	TRBJ1-2
CASSEAASNYGYTF	TGTGCCAGCAGTGAAGCAGCGTCTAACTATGGCTACACCTTC	NA	NA	TRBV6-1	14	TRBJ1-2
CASSLAARGGHNEQFF	TGTGCCAGCAGCTTAGCAGCGCGGGGGGGCCACAATGAGCAGTTCTTC	NA	TRBD2	TRBV7-2	16	TRBJ2-1
CASSLAPRQDYGYTF	TGCGCCAGCAGCTTGGCCCCCCGTCAGGACTATGGCTACACCTTC	NA	NA	TRBV5-1	15	TRBJ1-2
CASSQDNGYEQYF	TGCGCCAGCAGCCAAGATAACGGGTACGAGCAGTACTTC	many	NA	TRBV4-3	13	TRBJ2-7
CASSQVIAYSYEQYF	TGTGCCAGCAGCCAAGTTATAGCCTACTCCTACGAGCAGTACTTC	NA	NA	TRBV3-1	15	TRBJ2-7
CASHVSGGSEQFF	TGTGCCAGCCATGTTTCGGGGGGGAGTGAGCAGTTCTTC	once	TRBD2	TRBV7-2	13	TRBJ2-1
CASSQYAGVTDTQYF	TGTGCCAGCAGCCAGTACGCGGGGGTCACAGATACGCAGTATTTT	NA	TRBD2	TRBV4-2	15	TRBJ2-3
CASILFSGFTDTQYF	TGTGCCAGCATCCTATTTAGCGGCTTCACAGATACGCAGTATTTT	NA	NA	TRBV6-1	15	TRBJ2-3
CASTPGLAYEQFF	TGTGCCAGCACCCCGGGACTAGCGTATGAGCAGTTCTTC	NA	TRBD2	TRBV2	13	TRBJ2-1
CSARTRGRKGETQYF	TGCAGTGCTAGAACCAGGGGGCGCAAGGGGGAGACCCAGTACTTC	few	TRBD1	TRBV20-1	15	TRBJ2-5
CASRHDKGLNTEAFF	TGTGCCAGCAGACACGACAAGGGGCTGAACACTGAAGCTTTCTTT	few	NA	TRBV12-3/TRBV12-4	15	TRBJ1-1
CSASAPNTGELFF	TGCAGTGCCTCAGCCCCGAACACCGGGGAGCTGTTTTTT	few	NA	TRBV20-1	13	TRBJ2-2
CASSQDLRPAGDQETQYF	TGCGCCAGCAGCCAAGATCTCCGACCTGCCGGAGACCAAGAGACCCAGTACTTC	NA	NA	TRBV4-3	18	TRBJ2-5
CASTSGDRMNTEAFF	TGTGCCAGCACCTCCGGGGACAGGATGAACACTGAAGCTTTCTTT	few	TRBD1	TRBV7-6	15	TRBJ1-1
CSAREPNDALEQYF	TGCAGTGCTAGAGAACCGAATGACGCGCTCGAGCAGTACTTC	NA	NA	TRBV20-1	14	TRBJ2-7
CASSEIIDSSYEQYF	TGTGCCAGCAGCGAAATAATAGATTCCTCCTACGAGCAGTACTTC	NA	NA	TRBV7-2	15	TRBJ2-7